This T cell receptor (beta chain) is from a study of blood T cell repertoires in COVID-19. Overall study context: Donors in the United States, Italy and Spain gave samples during acute or convalescent COVID-19.

V shed 5 bases and J 8 bases; nucleotides not matched to a gene: 10. Germline loops: CDR1 SGHVS, CDR2 FNYEAQ. The CDR3 has 15 residues. Here immunoSEQ multiplex PCR was the method, and the copy in TCRdb shows in-frame clones only, minus some. The sample shows tens of thousands of clones, roughly nine tenths of them seen only once. This receptor was identified in a woman aged 80 or older with acute or convalescent COVID-19. The rearrangement joins TRBV7-6 to TRBJ2-1; 9 nucleotides agree with TRBD1. Material: peripheral blood. The CDR3 spells CASSPGTGHIHEQFF. In DNA form, the CDR3 reads TGTGCCAGCAGCCCCGGGACAGGGCATATCCATGAGCAGTTCTTC. The full variable domain, its missing parts supplied by reference TRBV7-6 and TRBJ2-1, is GAGVSQSPRYKVTKRGQDVALRCDPISGHVSLYWYRQALGQGPEFLTYFNYEAQQDKSGLPNDRFSAERPEGSISTLTIQRTEQRDSAMYRCASSPGTGHIHEQFFGPGTRLTVL.